Listed below are T cell receptor beta chains from one sample, sequenced in a study of cytomegalovirus exposure and HLA in healthy donors. Libraries were prepared by immunoSEQ multiplex PCR; TCRdb keeps only in-frame clonotypes and omits some of them. Of 150,000 to 200,000 clones listed, roughly four fifths are singletons. The specimen sequenced was PBMCs. The receptors shown here come from a woman under 30 in good health and CMV-seropositive. Both conserved end residues are part of each CDR3. Fields, in order: CDR3 protein, CDR3 DNA, V gene, D gene, J gene, clone size. D genes are given only for firm matches. Clone size, where shown, is once, few, many, or a class for clones that have expanded.

CDR3: CASRTIPGGVYEQFF; DNA: TGTGCCAGTAGAACGATCCCCGGGGGGGTATATGAGCAGTTCTTC; V: TRBV27; D: TRBD2; J: TRBJ2-1; size: .
CDR3: CASGQGGTDTQYF; DNA: TGTGCCAGCGGACAGGGGGGCACAGATACGCAGTATTTT; V: TRBV2; D: TRBD1; J: TRBJ2-3; size: .
CDR3: CASSGLAGGNEQFF; DNA: TGTGCCAGCAGTGGACTAGCGGGGGGAAATGAGCAGTTCTTC; V: TRBV2; D: TRBD2; J: TRBJ2-1; size: .
CDR3: CSGDRYNEQFF; DNA: TGCAGCGGGGACAGGTACAATGAGCAGTTCTTC; V: TRBV29-1; D: TRBD1; J: TRBJ2-1; size: .
CDR3: CASSLGLYSNQPQHF; DNA: TGTGCCAGCAGCTTAGGTCTGTATAGCAATCAGCCCCAGCATTTT; V: TRBV7-2; D: .; J: TRBJ1-5; size: .
CDR3: CASSESTGNYGYTF; DNA: TGTGCCAGCAGTGAGTCCACAGGGAACTATGGCTACACCTTC; V: TRBV2; D: .; J: TRBJ1-2; size: few
CDR3: CAISLGGAYEQYF; DNA: TGTGCCATCTCCCTCGGGGGGGCCTACGAGCAGTACTTC; V: TRBV10-3; D: TRBD2; J: TRBJ2-7; size: .
CDR3: CASSPGVGEQYF; DNA: TGTGCCAGCAGCCCAGGGGTGGGGGAGCAGTACTTC; V: TRBV4-2; D: .; J: TRBJ2-7; size: .
CDR3: CASSDRGGGVNEQFF; DNA: TGTGCCAGCAGCGACAGGGGGGGAGGTGTCAATGAGCAGTTCTTC; V: TRBV6-6; D: TRBD1; J: TRBJ2-1; size: .
CDR3: CASSSGKLNTEAFF; DNA: TGTGCCAGCAGCTCCGGGAAGTTGAACACTGAAGCTTTCTTT; V: TRBV7-9; D: .; J: TRBJ1-1; size: .
CDR3: CASSLMGTAGEQYF; DNA: TGTGCCAGCAGCTTAATGGGGACAGCGGGCGAGCAGTACTTC; V: TRBV7-9; D: .; J: TRBJ2-7; size: .
CDR3: CSGGTGGNTIYF; DNA: TGCAGCGGAGGGACAGGGGGAAACACCATATATTTT; V: TRBV29-1; D: TRBD1; J: TRBJ1-3; size: .
CDR3: CASTSNTPGTGELFF; DNA: TGTGCCAGCACGTCGAATACCCCAGGGACCGGGGAGCTGTTTTTT; V: TRBV2; D: .; J: TRBJ2-2; size: .
CDR3: CASSHPGKSYEQYF; DNA: TGCGCCAGCAGCCACCCAGGAAAGTCCTACGAGCAGTACTTC; V: TRBV4-1; D: .; J: TRBJ2-7; size: .
CDR3: CASSLMRTAGSYNSPLHF; DNA: TGTGCCAGCAGCTTGATGAGGACAGCTGGCTCCTATAATTCACCCCTCCACTTT; V: TRBV7-8; D: .; J: TRBJ1-6; size: .
CDR3: CASSYEVVGNQPQHF; DNA: TGTGCCAGCAGTTACGAGGTTGTGGGCAATCAGCCCCAGCATTTT; V: TRBV6-6; D: .; J: TRBJ1-5; size: .
CDR3: CASSLDGTLNTEAFF; DNA: TGTGCCAGCAGCTTAGACGGGACACTGAACACTGAAGCTTTCTTT; V: TRBV11-2; D: .; J: TRBJ1-1; size: .
CDR3: CASSPDPGYGYTF; DNA: TGTGCCAGCAGCCCAGACCCCGGGTATGGCTACACCTTC; V: TRBV5-8; D: .; J: TRBJ1-2; size: .
CDR3: CASGLVLSGTGISPLHF; DNA: TGTGCTAGTGGTTTGGTACTAAGTGGGACAGGGATTTCACCCCTCCACTTT; V: TRBV12-5; D: TRBD1; J: TRBJ1-6; size: .
CDR3: CASIVLQGVRTEAFF; DNA: TGTGCCAGCATCGTGTTACAGGGAGTACGGACTGAAGCTTTCTTT; V: TRBV7-9; D: .; J: TRBJ1-1; size: .
CDR3: CASSLRAGNTEAFF; DNA: TGTGCCAGCAGCCTCCGTGCCGGGAACACTGAAGCTTTCTTT; V: TRBV7-8; D: .; J: TRBJ1-1; size: once
CDR3: CASSRGLAENTEAFF; DNA: TGCGCCAGCAGCAGGGGCCTAGCGGAGAACACTGAAGCTTTCTTT; V: TRBV5-1; D: .; J: TRBJ1-1; size: .